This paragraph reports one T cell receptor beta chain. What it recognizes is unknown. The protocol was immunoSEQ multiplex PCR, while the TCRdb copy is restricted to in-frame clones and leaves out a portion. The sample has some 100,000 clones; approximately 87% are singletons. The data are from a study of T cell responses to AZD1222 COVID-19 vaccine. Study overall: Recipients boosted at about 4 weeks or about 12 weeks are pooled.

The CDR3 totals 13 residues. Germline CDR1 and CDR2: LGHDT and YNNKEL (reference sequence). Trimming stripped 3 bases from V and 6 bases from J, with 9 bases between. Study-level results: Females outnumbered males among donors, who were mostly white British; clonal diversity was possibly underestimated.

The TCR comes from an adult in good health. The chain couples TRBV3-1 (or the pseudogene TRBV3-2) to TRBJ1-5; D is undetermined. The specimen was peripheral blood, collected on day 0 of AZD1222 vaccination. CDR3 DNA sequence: TGTGCCAGCAGCCAGGGCATGCCTCAGCCCCAGCATTTT. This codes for CASSQGMPQPQHF.